This TCR beta chain is drawn from a study of T cells in Graves' hyperthyroidism and ophthalmopathy. General study findings and limits: Among thyroid clonotypes expanded above 0.001, most also appeared in blood.

This clonotype was counted many times. Its target is not known. TCR beta CDR3 regions were amplified from RNA. First-round RT-PCR with HTBI primers amplified the TCR CDR3 region. MiXCR, applied by TCRdb to the multiplex PCR reads, yields one record per CDR3 protein. The sample gives about 660,000 distinct CDR3 sequences, about 45% of which show up once; roughly 7.2% is in the top ten. The V segment lost 4 bases and the J segment 5 bases; nucleotides outside the gene matches: 5. Germline CDR1 is SEHNR and CDR2 is FQNEAQ (reference sequence). The CDR3 sequence is 16 residues long. V usage is TRBV7-9 and J usage is TRBJ2-2, with 12 bases matching TRBD2. Source material: peripheral blood or thyroid tissue (not recorded which). The TCR was taken from an adult man with Graves' disease, either hyperthyroidism or ophthalmopathy (not recorded which). CDR3: CASSSLAGGPTGELFF. In DNA form, the CDR3 reads TGTGCCAGCAGCTCTCTAGCGGGAGGGCCAACCGGGGAGCTGTTTTTT.